A selection of T cell receptor beta chains follows, all from one sample in a study of beta chain features in type 1 diabetes. The table came from immunoSEQ multiplex PCR; TCRdb's copy has only in-frame clones and leaves some out. In the table there are some 640,000 clones, more than 12% of which are singletons. The sequencing input was naive CD4+ T cells from blood. These receptors were taken from a man between 18 and 35 years old with type 1 diabetes. CDR3s include the opening cysteine and the closing phenylalanine or tryptophan. Each record gives: clone size, D gene, J gene, V gene, CDR3 protein, CDR3 DNA. D genes are given only for firm matches. Expanded clones are given a class, and other clones once, few, many or no size at all.

clone size: NA; D gene: NA; J gene: TRBJ1-5; V gene: TRBV7-9; CDR3 protein: CASSFGGNQPQHF; CDR3 DNA: TGTGCCAGCAGCTTTGGGGGGAATCAGCCCCAGCATTTT
clone size: NA; D gene: TRBD2; J gene: TRBJ2-1; V gene: TRBV25-1; CDR3 protein: CASSDLGREGFKQFF; CDR3 DNA: TGTGCCAGCAGTGATTTGGGGCGGGAGGGGTTTAAGCAGTTCTTC
clone size: NA; D gene: NA; J gene: TRBJ2-5; V gene: TRBV5-1; CDR3 protein: CASSTGTHQETQYF; CDR3 DNA: TGCGCCAGCAGCACCGGGACACATCAAGAGACCCAGTACTTC
clone size: few; D gene: NA; J gene: TRBJ1-6; V gene: TRBV9; CDR3 protein: CASSLTRAGRSPLHF; CDR3 DNA: TGTGCCAGCAGCCTTACCCGGGCAGGGCGCTCACCCCTCCACTTT
clone size: few; D gene: NA; J gene: TRBJ1-2; V gene: TRBV7-2; CDR3 protein: CASSSQGTAGGGYTF; CDR3 DNA: TGTGCCAGCAGCTCCCAGGGGACCGCGGGAGGTGGCTACACCTTC
clone size: few; D gene: TRBD1; J gene: TRBJ2-1; V gene: TRBV30; CDR3 protein: CAWREQGGSYNEQFF; CDR3 DNA: TGTGCCTGGAGGGAACAGGGGGGAAGCTACAATGAGCAGTTCTTC
clone size: few; D gene: NA; J gene: TRBJ2-6; V gene: TRBV28; CDR3 protein: CASSRPRGLSGANVLTF; CDR3 DNA: TGTGCCAGCAGTCGACCCCGGGGCCTCTCTGGGGCCAACGTCCTGACTTTC
clone size: few; D gene: TRBD1; J gene: TRBJ2-3; V gene: TRBV9; CDR3 protein: CASSVTGDRTDTQYF; CDR3 DNA: TGTGCCAGCAGCGTCACAGGGGACCGCACAGATACGCAGTATTTT
clone size: NA; D gene: NA; J gene: TRBJ2-7; V gene: TRBV23-1; CDR3 protein: CASSQSAPRTSGEQYF; CDR3 DNA: TGCGCCAGCAGTCAATCAGCTCCCCGGACCTCCGGCGAGCAGTACTTC
clone size: NA; D gene: NA; J gene: TRBJ1-1; V gene: TRBV30; CDR3 protein: CAWSHPGAALGRTEAFF; CDR3 DNA: TGTGCCTGGAGCCACCCTGGGGCAGCGTTGGGGAGGACTGAAGCTTTCTTT
clone size: few; D gene: TRBD2; J gene: TRBJ2-3; V gene: TRBV9; CDR3 protein: CASSLAGGTTDTQYF; CDR3 DNA: TGTGCCAGCAGTCTAGCGGGGGGGACCACAGATACGCAGTATTTT
clone size: NA; D gene: NA; J gene: TRBJ2-1; V gene: TRBV29-1; CDR3 protein: CSVVNAPPQDLRRQFF; CDR3 DNA: TGCAGCGTTGTGAACGCCCCACCCCAGGACTTACGACGCCAGTTCTTC
clone size: NA; D gene: NA; J gene: TRBJ1-1; V gene: TRBV7-9; CDR3 protein: CASSLEGSEAFF; CDR3 DNA: TGTGCCAGCAGCTTGGAAGGGAGTGAAGCTTTCTTT
clone size: NA; D gene: TRBD1; J gene: TRBJ1-4; V gene: TRBV30; CDR3 protein: CAWGQGITNEKLFF; CDR3 DNA: TGTGCCTGGGGACAGGGAATAACTAATGAAAAACTGTTTTTT
clone size: few; D gene: NA; J gene: TRBJ1-1; V gene: TRBV30; CDR3 protein: CAWTPQGSTEAFF; CDR3 DNA: TGTGCCTGGACCCCACAGGGTTCCACTGAAGCTTTCTTT
clone size: NA; D gene: NA; J gene: TRBJ1-3; V gene: TRBV7-9; CDR3 protein: CASSSTRSGNTIYF; CDR3 DNA: TGTGCCAGCAGCTCCACACGCTCTGGAAACACCATATATTTT
clone size: NA; D gene: TRBD2; J gene: TRBJ2-5; V gene: TRBV10-2; CDR3 protein: CASSVPREGRETQYF; CDR3 DNA: TGCGCCAGCAGTGTCCCCCGGGAGGGTAGAGAGACCCAGTACTTC
clone size: few; D gene: NA; J gene: TRBJ1-1; V gene: TRBV5-4; CDR3 protein: CASSLSGRGNTEAFF; CDR3 DNA: TGTGCCAGCAGCTTGTCCGGCAGGGGGAACACTGAAGCTTTCTTT
clone size: NA; D gene: NA; J gene: TRBJ1-5; V gene: TRBV5-6; CDR3 protein: CASSLVGQPQHF; CDR3 DNA: TGTGCCAGCAGCTTGGTGGGCCAGCCCCAGCATTTT
clone size: NA; D gene: NA; J gene: TRBJ1-3; V gene: TRBV27; CDR3 protein: CASSPNRVLGGNTIYF; CDR3 DNA: TGTGCCAGCAGCCCGAACAGGGTACTTGGGGGAAACACCATATATTTT
clone size: NA; D gene: TRBD1; J gene: TRBJ2-2; V gene: TRBV5-1; CDR3 protein: CASTLGQGYPGELFF; CDR3 DNA: TGCGCCAGCACCCTGGGACAGGGGTATCCCGGGGAGCTGTTTTTT
clone size: few; D gene: TRBD2; J gene: TRBJ2-5; V gene: TRBV19; CDR3 protein: CASSNGLAEKTQYF; CDR3 DNA: TGTGCCAGTAGTAACGGACTAGCTGAGAAGACCCAGTACTTC
clone size: NA; D gene: NA; J gene: TRBJ1-1; V gene: TRBV7-2; CDR3 protein: CASSSGMNTEAFF; CDR3 DNA: TGTGCCAGCAGCTCCGGGATGAACACTGAAGCTTTCTTT
clone size: NA; D gene: NA; J gene: TRBJ2-5; V gene: TRBV5-1; CDR3 protein: CASLGDPPSQETQYF; CDR3 DNA: TGCGCCAGCCTTGGGGATCCACCCAGTCAAGAGACCCAGTACTTC
clone size: few; D gene: TRBD1; J gene: TRBJ2-7; V gene: TRBV6-5; CDR3 protein: CASSSPGQGSYEQYF; CDR3 DNA: TGTGCCAGCAGTTCCCCGGGACAGGGGTCCTACGAGCAGTACTTC
clone size: few; D gene: NA; J gene: TRBJ2-4; V gene: TRBV5-6; CDR3 protein: CASSSTGTVNIQYF; CDR3 DNA: TGTGCCAGCAGCAGCACCGGGACTGTGAACATTCAGTACTTC